The text below deals with one T cell receptor beta chain. Antigen specificity is unknown. Method: immunoSEQ multiplex PCR; TCRdb's copy keeps in-frame clones and lacks some. The table shows just under 95,000 clones, with approximately 90% occurring only once. The source of the sample is a study of T cell responses to AZD1222 COVID-19 vaccine. Study-wide results and limits: Unmutated variant regions reportedly attract nearly half of all spike-specific TCRs. The peak T cell response came first, and repertoires were sampled only after it. After two AZD1222 doses, spike-specific TCR breadth and depth rose versus day 0.

Sequenced material: peripheral blood, taken on day 0 of AZD1222 vaccination. The sequence came from an adult in good health.

The CDR3 sequence is CASTPDSRGYTF. CDR3 nucleotides: TGTGCCAGCACCCCCGACTCGCGTGGCTACACCTTC. V usage is TRBV6-2 or TRBV6-3 and J usage is TRBJ1-2; the D is unclear. The CDR3 extends over 12 amino acids. Per germline, CDR1 MNHEY and CDR2 SVGEGT. The ends were cut back, 7 bases at V and 7 bases at J, with 13 bases in the middle.